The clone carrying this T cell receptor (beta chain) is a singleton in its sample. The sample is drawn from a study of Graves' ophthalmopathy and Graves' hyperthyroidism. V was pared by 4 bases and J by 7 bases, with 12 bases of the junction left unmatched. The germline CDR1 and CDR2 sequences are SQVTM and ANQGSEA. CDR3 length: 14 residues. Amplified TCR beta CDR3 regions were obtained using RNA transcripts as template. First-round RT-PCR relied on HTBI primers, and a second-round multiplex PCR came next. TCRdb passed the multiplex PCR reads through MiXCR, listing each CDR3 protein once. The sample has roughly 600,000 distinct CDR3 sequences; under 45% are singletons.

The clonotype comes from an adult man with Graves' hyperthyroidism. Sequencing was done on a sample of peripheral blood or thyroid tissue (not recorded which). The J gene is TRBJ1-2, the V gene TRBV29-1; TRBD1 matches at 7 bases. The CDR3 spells CSVVEQGTISGYTF. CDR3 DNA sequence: TGCAGCGTTGTAGAACAGGGGACAATTAGTGGCTACACCTTC.